These 10 T cell receptor beta chains share one sample of origin, sequenced in a study of identical twins. MiXCR, run by TCRdb on the 5' RACE reads, gives a single entry per CDR3 protein. The sample consists of about 100,000 distinct CDR3 sequences, under 6.5% of them appearing once. Sequencing was carried out using memory T cells sorted from blood. These TCRs come from a woman in her fifties or sixties in good health.

This clonotype showed up many times. The V gene is TRBV5-1, the J gene TRBJ2-1; a possible D gene is TRBD1 (8 bases). This CDR3 region has 14 residues. Deletions cut 4 bases from V and 5 bases from J, with 13 bases between. Germline V gene data show CDR1 as SGHRS and CDR2 as YFSETQ. This chain's CDR3 is CASSGGDRNNEQFF. Here the CDR3 DNA reads TGCGCCAGCAGCGGGGGGGACAGGAACAATGAGCAGTTCTTC.

This clonotype was observed at least ten times. This rearrangement joins TRBV19 to TRBJ2-1; 11 bases are shared with TRBD2. The V gene end was trimmed by 3 bases and the J gene end by 4 bases; junction bases not matched to a gene: 5. Germline V gives CDR1 LNHDA, CDR2 SQIVND (reference sequence). CDR3 length: 16 amino acids. The CDR3 region is CASSINPSGRYNEQFF. The CDR3 DNA follows: TGTGCCAGTAGTATCAACCCTAGCGGGAGGTACAATGAGCAGTTCTTC. The entire variable domain, with the rest obtained from reference TRBV19 and TRBJ2-1, is as follows: DGGITQSPKYLFRKEGQNVTLSCEQNLNHDAMYWYRQDPGQGLRLIYYSQIVNDFQKGDIAEGYSVSREKKESFPLTVTSAQKNPTAFYLCASSINPSGRYNEQFFGPGTRLTVL.

This clonotype was found many times. This chain links TRBV5-5 with TRBJ1-1; no definite D call. CDR3 length equals 14 residues. CDR1 and CDR2 from the germline V gene are SGHKS and YYEKEE (reference sequence). V gave up 0 bases and J gave up 7 bases, with 13 bases separating them. The DNA of the CDR3 is TGTGCCAGCAGCTTGGCCGGGGAAAACTTTGAAGCTTTCTTT. Its translation is CASSLAGENFEAFF. Looking up the rest from reference TRBV5-5 and TRBJ1-1 gives the full variable domain: DAGVTQSPTHLIKTRGQQVTLRCSPISGHKSVSWYQQVLGQGPQFIFQYYEKEERGRGNFPDRFSARQFPNYSSELNVNALLLGDSALYLCASSLAGENFEAFFGQGTRLTVV.

This clonotype was seen a few times. The rearrangement joins TRBV20-1 to TRBJ2-3; TRBD2 matches at 11 bases. Germline V gene lookup returns CDR1 DFQATT and CDR2 SNEGSKA (reference sequence). Trimming removed 5 bases from V and 4 bases from J; junction bases left unmatched: 8. This CDR3 has 15 residues. The CDR3 DNA is TGCAGTGCTCAACTAGCGGGAGCTGTGGCAGATACGCAGTATTTT. Translation gives CSAQLAGAVADTQYF.

As regards this clonotype: This is likely a read error, given that the CDR3 carries no conserved phenylalanine or tryptophan at its end. The chain employs TRBV11-2 and TRBJ2-5, with unresolved D. Trimming removed 1 base at V and 5 bases at J, with 5 bases between. The V gene's germline CDR1 is SGHAT and CDR2 FQNNGV. The length of the CDR3 is 12 residues. The DNA for the CDR3 is TGTGCCAGCAGCTTAGTGGTGGAGACCCAGTACTTA. Protein product: CASSLVVETQYL.

The table lists this clonotype with a few counts. The chain employs TRBV5-6 and TRBJ1-6; 8 bases fit TRBD1. There are 16 residues in the CDR3. After removal of 2 bases from V and 1 base from J, the junction contained 2 bases not matched to a gene. Germline-derived CDR1 and CDR2 are SGHDT and YYEEEE. CDR3 DNA: TGTGCCAGCAGCTTTAACAGGGGGTCCTATAATTCACCCCTCCACTTT. Amino acids: CASSFNRGSYNSPLHF.

The chain links TRBV13 to TRBJ2-7; 10 bases line up with TRBD2. Losses at the gene ends were 10 bases for V and 3 bases for J; bases not matched to a gene: 9. Germline CDR1 PRHDT, CDR2 FYEKMQ (reference sequence). The length of the CDR3 is 14 residues. CDR3 DNA sequence: TGTGCCACCGGGAAGCGGGAGGGTCTCTACGAGCAGTACGTC. It is translated as CATGKREGLYEQYV.

This clonotype has a count of ten or more. The chain recombines TRBV6-5 with TRBJ2-6; D not certain. The CDR3 spans 15 residues. The V end was cut by 0 bases, the J end by 3 bases, with 6 bases between. CDR1 is MNHEY and CDR2 is SVGAGI in the germline V gene. CDR3 region: CASSYSLGGANVLTF. The CDR3 DNA follows: TGTGCCAGCAGTTACTCCTTAGGTGGGGCCAACGTCCTGACTTTC.

Ten or more counts support this clonotype. This chain uses TRBV29-1 with TRBJ1-2; 7 nucleotides match TRBD1. The length of the CDR3 is 13 residues. The V segment lost 5 bases and the J segment 8 bases; nucleotides outside the gene matches: 11. The germline CDR1 and CDR2 sequences are SQVTM and ANQGSEA. The CDR3 nucleotides are TGCAGCGTTTGGTCAGGGGGGGCTAGCGGCTACACCTTC. It is translated as CSVWSGGASGYTF.

CDR3 DNA sequence: TGTGCCAGCAGCCCGCAGTCTTCACGGGTCGAAGCTTTCTTT. Protein product: CASSPQSSRVEAFF. This chain connects TRBV3-1 to TRBJ1-1, with D hard to call. Germline CDR1 LGHDT, CDR2 YNNKEL (reference sequence). Trimming left V 4 bases short and J 8 bases short, with 17 bases between. The CDR3 is made up of 14 amino acids.